One and the same sample provided the 21 T cell receptor beta chains below, sequenced in a study of T cells after yellow fever vaccination. TCRdb itself ran the 5' RACE reads through MiXCR, one entry per CDR3 protein. The sample consists of 150,000 to 200,000 distinct CDR3 sequences, about 6.2% of them appearing once. The sequencing used CD4+ T cells sorted from PBMCs, collected on the day of the first yellow fever vaccination. Receptor source: a man between 18 and 35 years old who received the YFV17D yellow fever vaccine.

This clonotype has a count of ten or more. The genes are TRBV5-1 and TRBJ1-1; D may be TRBD1 (5 bases). Trimming removed 1 base from V and 6 bases from J, with 10 bases in between. The CDR3 sequence is 13 residues long. The V gene's germline CDR1 is SGHRS and CDR2 YFSETQ. The CDR3 is CASSLRGRAEAFF. In nucleotides, the CDR3 is TGCGCCAGCAGCTTGAGGGGACGAGCTGAAGCTTTCTTT.

This chain connects TRBV6-1 to TRBJ2-2; 8 positions match TRBD2. The germline V gene has CDR1 MNHNS and CDR2 SASEGT. J was trimmed by 9 bases and V by 6 bases; bases with no gene match: 21. The CDR3 contains 18 residues. The CDR3 loop reads CASSASGGAGGWTWELFF. For the CDR3, the DNA is TGTGCCAGCAGCGCCTCCGGGGGCGCGGGGGGTTGGACCTGGGAGCTGTTTTTT.

The sample holds a few counts of this clonotype. The V gene is TRBV7-9, the J gene TRBJ2-7; D is uncertain. The germline V and J ends were trimmed by 0 bases and 3 bases, with 9 bases remaining between them. Per the germline V gene, CDR1 is SEHNR and CDR2 is FQNEAQ (reference sequence). This CDR3 region has 14 residues. The CDR3 region is CASSLAVQDYEQYF. The DNA for the CDR3 is TGTGCCAGCAGCTTAGCCGTCCAGGACTACGAGCAGTACTTC.

The chain has TRBV7-9 and TRBJ1-3; TRBD1 might be the D (6 bases). The CDR3 extends over 16 amino acids. Trimming removed 2 bases from V and 0 bases from J, with 11 bases in between. The germline V gene encodes CDR1 SEHNR and CDR2 FQNEAQ (reference sequence). The CDR3 protein is CASSLWDTYSGNTIYF. The CDR3 DNA reads as TGTGCCAGCAGCTTATGGGACACCTACTCTGGAAACACCATATATTTT. The full variable domain, its missing parts supplied by reference TRBV7-9 and TRBJ1-3, is DTGVSQNPRHKITKRGQNVTFRCDPISEHNRLYWYRQTLGQGPEFLTYFQNEAQLEKSRLLSDRFSAERPKGSFSTLEIQRTEQGDSAMYLCASSLWDTYSGNTIYFGEGSWLTVV.

This clonotype appeared many times. This rearrangement joins TRBV20-1 to TRBJ2-1, with D perhaps given as TRBD1 or TRBD2 (5 bases each). The CDR3 extends over 16 amino acids. CDR1 and CDR2 (germline): DFQATT, SNEGSKA (reference sequence). V lost 0 bases and J lost 5, with 17 bases in between. CDR3 sequence: CSARDWVGATNNEQFF. The CDR3 DNA is TGCAGTGCTAGAGATTGGGTCGGGGCGACCAACAATGAGCAGTTCTTC.

The rearrangement uses TRBV10-2 and TRBJ2-5; 10 nucleotides line up with TRBD2. This CDR3 comprises 14 residues. The germline V gene encodes CDR1 WSHSY and CDR2 SAAADI. Trimming took 7 bases from V and 3 from J; bases not matched to a gene: 5. The DNA for the CDR3 is TGCGCCAGCAATGCACTAGCGGGGAAAGAGACCCAGTACTTC. Translating it yields CASNALAGKETQYF.

This clonotype appeared many times. The genes are TRBV20-1 and TRBJ1-5; D gene unclear. This CDR3 has 13 amino acids. The V gene lost 2 bases and the J gene lost 4 bases, with 9 bases spanning the gap. Germline V lookup: CDR1 DFQATT, CDR2 SNEGSKA (reference sequence). The DNA for the CDR3 is TGCAGTGCTAGACAGGACCTTAATCAGCCCCAGCATTTT. This sequence encodes CSARQDLNQPQHF.

This clonotype was counted at least ten times. V and J are TRBV2 and TRBJ1-6; 8 bases fit TRBD1. There are 14 residues in the CDR3. Germline CDR1 SNHLY, CDR2 FYNNEI. The J segment lost 9 bases and the V segment lost 6 bases, leaving 7 bases of the junction unmatched. CDR3 amino acids: CASSLRQGTSPLHF. In nucleotides, the CDR3 is TGTGCCAGCAGCCTGAGACAGGGGACTTCACCCCTCCACTTT.

J is TRBJ2-5 and V is TRBV9; D unclear. Trimming removed 0 bases at V and 2 bases at J, with 8 bases between. There are 14 residues in the CDR3. Germline loops: CDR1 SGDLS, CDR2 YYNGEE. In DNA form, the CDR3 reads TGTGCCAGCAGCGTAGGGTCGGGTCAAGAGACCCAGTACTTC. This gives the protein CASSVGSGQETQYF.

This clonotype showed up many times. The chain couples TRBV6-2 or TRBV6-3 to TRBJ1-1; D remains unclear. Between the trimmed V and J ends, which lost 2 bases and 8 bases, there was a span of 12 bases. This CDR3 comprises 13 residues. Germline-derived CDR1 and CDR2 are MNHEY and SVGEGT. The CDR3 region has the DNA TGTGCCAGCAGTTACCTCCCCACTGTGGAAGCTTTCTTT. This codes for CASSYLPTVEAFF.

This clonotype was recorded many times. This chain links TRBV20-1 with TRBJ1-1, with 9 nucleotides matching TRBD1. This CDR3 is built from 13 residues. J was trimmed by 1 base and V by 3 bases; bases with no gene match: 0. Germline values: CDR1 DFQATT, CDR2 SNEGSKA (reference sequence). In DNA, the CDR3 is TGCAGTGCTAGGGACAGGGGGAACACTGAAGCTTTCTTT. The encoded protein is CSARDRGNTEAFF.

In its sample, this clonotype was seen many times. The genes are TRBV14 and TRBJ2-5; TRBD2 is a possible D gene (6 bases). This CDR3 region has 18 residues. Germline V gene lookup returns CDR1 SGHDN and CDR2 FVKESK. V lost 5 bases to trimming and J lost 2 bases, with 24 bases between them. The CDR3 nucleotides read TGTGCCAGCAGCATCCGGAGGGAAGCAGCGGACCAACAAGAGACCCAGTACTTC. Protein sequence: CASSIRREAADQQETQYF.

Many counts were recorded for this clonotype. The rearrangement uses TRBV7-2 and TRBJ2-1; D call uncertain. There are 14 residues in the CDR3. CDR1 and CDR2 (germline): SGHTA, FQGNSA. V lost 0 bases, J lost 5 bases, and 8 bases lay in between. DNA for the CDR3: TGTGCCAGCAGCTTAGCCTTAACCAACAATGAGCAGTTCTTC. The encoded protein is CASSLALTNNEQFF.

With regard to this clonotype: A read error is possible here, since a much larger clone lies one base away. The genes are TRBV7-2 and TRBJ2-5; tentatively, D is TRBD1 (6 bases). Per germline, CDR1 SGHTA and CDR2 FQGNSA. The CDR3 contains 14 residues. CDR3 DNA: TGTGTCAGCAGTTCCGCCCGGACAGAAGAGACCCAGTACTTC. Protein product: CVSSSARTEETQYF.

This rearrangement joins TRBV7-3 to TRBJ2-3, with TRBD2 matching 11 bases. CDR1 is SGHTA, CDR2 FQGTGA, per germline. This CDR3 comprises 19 residues. J gave up 0 bases and V 2 bases, and 10 bases lay outside the gene matches. DNA of the CDR3: TGTGCCAGCAGCTTAGGCGGTAGCGGGGGGGCTATTAGCACAGATACGCAGTATTTT. It specifies CASSLGGSGGAISTDTQYF.

This clonotype appeared many times. This chain connects TRBV27 to TRBJ2-5; tentative D call: TRBD2 (6 bases). Trimming stripped 5 bases from V and 4 bases from J, with 17 bases between. The CDR3 extends over 15 amino acids. Germline V gene data show CDR1 as MNHEY and CDR2 as SMNVEV (reference sequence). CDR3 residues: CASSLLSGVSETQYF. DNA of the CDR3: TGTGCCAGCAGTCTCCTTTCGGGGGTCTCAGAGACCCAGTACTTC.

This clonotype was seen repeatedly, ten times or more. J is TRBJ2-7 and V is TRBV6-5, with D perhaps matching TRBD1 or TRBD2 (5 bases each). CDR3 length: 16 residues. Germline CDR1 is MNHEY and CDR2 is SVGAGI. V was clipped by 0 bases and J by 2 bases, with 14 bases between them. The CDR3 spells CASSYSGAVLTYEQYF. CDR3 DNA sequence: TGTGCCAGCAGTTACTCCGGGGCCGTCCTCACCTACGAGCAGTACTTC.

This clonotype was observed at least ten times. The chain carries TRBV20-1 and TRBJ2-3; D possibly uses TRBD1 or TRBD2 (5 bases each). CDR3 length equals 13 residues. V was trimmed by 6 bases and J by 3 bases, leaving 13 bases between them. In germline, CDR1 is DFQATT, CDR2 SNEGSKA (reference sequence). The CDR3 DNA reads TGCAGTGCGGGGGTTCCGGGGACAGATACGCAGTATTTT. Residues: CSAGVPGTDTQYF.

This clonotype was seen ten or more times. This chain connects TRBV27 to TRBJ1-2; 8 bases map to TRBD1. CDR1 is MNHEY and CDR2 is SMNVEV in the germline V gene (reference sequence). This CDR3 has 16 amino acids. Unmatched junction bases numbered 11, after V lost 3 bases and J lost 5 bases. The CDR3 coding sequence is TGTGCCAGCAGTTTTTCTACAGGGGGTTTGTCTTATGGCTACACCTTC. It is translated as CASSFSTGGLSYGYTF.

The chain uses TRBV7-3 and TRBJ2-1, with TRBD2 matching over 13 bases. With V trimmed by 5 bases and J by 5 bases, 12 bases remained unmatched. This CDR3 is built from 18 residues. Germline-derived CDR1 and CDR2 are SGHTA and FQGTGA. The CDR3 region is CASSPKPGTSGAHNEQFF. CDR3 in DNA: TGTGCCAGCAGCCCCAAACCCGGGACTAGCGGGGCCCACAATGAGCAGTTCTTC.

This clonotype was seen repeatedly, ten times or more. The chain is built from TRBV5-1 and TRBJ1-1; no clear D. The germline V and J ends were trimmed by 4 bases and 1 base, with 8 bases remaining between them. Germline CDR1 and CDR2: SGHRS and YFSETQ. CDR3 length: 13 residues. In DNA, the CDR3 is TGCGCCAGCAGCATGCAGGAGAACACTGAAGCTTTCTTT. Translated, it gives CASSMQENTEAFF.